These T cell receptor beta chains were read from a single sample in a study of blood T cell repertoires in COVID-19. Profiled with immunoSEQ multiplex PCR; TCRdb holds only in-frame clones, not every one. The data hold more than 300,000 clones, with about 88% observed a single time. The sequenced sample consisted of PBMCs or T cells enriched from blood (not recorded which). These receptors originate from a young woman who had recovered from COVID-19. The CDR3 runs from the conserved cysteine through the conserved F or W. Each record gives: V gene, clone size, D gene, J gene, CDR3 DNA, CDR3 protein. D genes are given only for firm matches. Only part of the rows carry a size: once, few, many, or a class if the clone is expanded.

TRBV6-2/TRBV6-3	once	-	TRBJ1-1	TGTGCCAGCAGTTATTCCCTAACCGGACAGATGAACACTGAAGCTTTCTTT	CASSYSLTGQMNTEAFF
TRBV5-1	-	TRBD1	TRBJ2-3	TGCGCCAGCAGCTTGGACCTAACCCGGGGACAGGAAGCGGACACAGATACGCAGTATTTT	CASSLDLTRGQEADTDTQYF
TRBV3-1/TRBV3-2	once	-	TRBJ2-1	TGTGCCAGCAGCCAAGGAGGCTCAAATGAGCAGTTCTTC	CASSQGGSNEQFF
TRBV29-1	-	TRBD1	TRBJ1-2	TGCAGCGTCCTTCCCCCGGGACAGGGTGCCATCTATGGCTACACCTTC	CSVLPPGQGAIYGYTF
TRBV9	-	-	TRBJ1-6	TGTGCCAGCAGCGTAGCTTCGGTCAGGGGAAACTCACCCCTCCACTTT	CASSVASVRGNSPLHF
TRBV19	-	-	TRBJ2-3	TGTGCCAGTAGCCCACAGGGTTGCACAGATACGCAGTATTTT	CASSPQGCTDTQYF
TRBV28	-	-	TRBJ1-3	TGTGCCAGCAGCAATCGGCCGGGGTGGAACACCATATATTTT	CASSNRPGWNTIYF
TRBV9	-	-	TRBJ1-1	TGTGCCAGCAGCGAGAGACAGGCTGACTTGGGTGAAGCTTTCTTT	CASSERQADLGEAFF
TRBV5-1	-	TRBD1	TRBJ1-2	TGCGCCAGCAGCTTGCTCGGGACAGGGGACGGCTACACCTTC	CASSLLGTGDGYTF
TRBV27	-	TRBD1	TRBJ2-7	TGTGCCAGCAGTTTAACCCCCCAGACAGGGAGCGAGCAGTACTTC	CASSLTPQTGSEQYF
TRBV5-1	-	TRBD1	TRBJ1-4	TGCGCCAGCAGCTTGGGGGACAGGGCGGATGATGAAAAACTGTTTTTT	CASSLGDRADDEKLFF
TRBV5-1	-	TRBD1	TRBJ2-5	TGCGCCAGCAGCCCCGGGACAGGGGTGAGGGAGACCCAGTACTTC	CASSPGTGVRETQYF
TRBV6-5	-	-	TRBJ2-5	TGTGCCAGCAGTTATGGAGCGGGCGTGTTGGAGACCCAGTACTTC	CASSYGAGVLETQYF
TRBV5-1	-	TRBD1	TRBJ2-7	TGCGCCAGCAGCTTCCGGGACAGGAAATACGAGCAGTACTTC	CASSFRDRKYEQYF
TRBV5-1	-	TRBD1	TRBJ1-1	TGCGCCAGCACTCAGGGACAGGGGGTCACTGAAGCTTTCTTT	CASTQGQGVTEAFF
TRBV27	-	TRBD1	TRBJ1-5	TGTGCCAGCAGTCCGGACAGGGGGTGGCCCCAGCATTTT	CASSPDRGWPQHF
TRBV5-4	-	-	TRBJ2-7	TGTGCCAGCAGCTTGGGGGCTGGGCAGGACATTTCCTACGAGCAGTACTTC	CASSLGAGQDISYEQYF
TRBV4-1	-	-	TRBJ1-2	TGCGCCAGCAGCCAAGAAACAGTCACTGACTACACCTTC	CASSQETVTDYTF
TRBV7-2	-	TRBD1	TRBJ1-1	TGTGCCAGCAGCTACCGACAGGGTGGGGTCACTGAAGCTTTCTTT	CASSYRQGGVTEAFF
TRBV2	-	TRBD1	TRBJ1-6	TGTGCCAGCAGTACCGGGACAGGGCAGGATTCACCCCTCCACTTT	CASSTGTGQDSPLHF